This T cell receptor beta chain stems from a study of T cells expressing NK-cell markers. Study-wide background: One of the eight sequenced donors was seronegative, whereas the other seven were HCMV-seropositive.

Generation of TCR beta cDNA was performed by 5'RACE template switching incorporating UMIs. After re-calling the 5' RACE reads, TCRdb lists one entry per CDR3 protein, DNA absent. Recorded for this sample: roughly 420,000 distinct CDR3 sequences. Details on this clonotype: Its antigen is currently unknown.

The CDR3 totals 17 residues. Germline CDR1 reads DFQATT; CDR2 reads SNEGSKA (reference sequence). Study-wide results and caveats: The share of CD8+ T cells held by dominant NKG2C+ clonotypes was roughly 1.0-8% in more than 5 donors.

Specimen: blood T cells: a sorted CD56 or NKG2C T cell subset, CD4+ or CD8+ T cells, or bulk PBMC T cells (not recorded which). The TCR sequence derives from a woman aged 18 to 75 in good health. This chain joins TRBV20-1 and TRBJ2-3; TCRdb reports TRBD2, a call that lacks DNA to check it against. CDR3: CSATGLAGGFGTDTQYF.